The clone carrying this T cell receptor beta chain was observed a handful of times. The data were obtained in a study of blood T cell repertoires in COVID-19. The repertoire was sequenced with immunoSEQ multiplex PCR; TCRdb's copy has only in-frame clones and lacks some. The table lists around 150,000 clones, just under 80% of them singletons. The V and J ends lost 4 bases and 6 bases, in that order; junction bases with no gene match: 4. Germline CDR1 SGHRS, CDR2 YFSETQ. The CDR3 covers 13 residues. This chain uses TRBV5-1 with TRBJ1-2; 9 nucleotides agree with TRBD1. The sequenced material came from peripheral blood. The source is a woman aged 80 or older with acute or convalescent COVID-19. The CDR3 region is CASSPDRGDGYTF. The CDR3 DNA reads as TGCGCCAGCAGCCCTGACAGGGGGGATGGCTACACCTTC.